This T cell receptor beta chain was recovered during a study of blood T cell repertoires in COVID-19. Per the authors' pipeline: Cell counts per sample came from amplifying reference gene primers. Repertoires were generated with immunoSEQ multiplex PCR, while TCRdb's copy carries only in-frame clones and drops some. V and J calls and clone size are those listed in that table; D and trimming were worked out from the DNA. The data hold 110,000 to 150,000 clones, with roughly 89% observed a single time. Donors in Cohort 3 counted as recovered after two negative PCRs, clearance, or symptom resolution. V dropped 4 bases and J dropped 0 bases, with 14 bases sitting between them. CDR3 size: 16 residues.

The J gene is TRBJ1-5, the V gene TRBV5-3; the D gene is possibly TRBD1 (5 bases). TRBV5-3 counts as an open reading frame of uncertain function. The specimen was PBMCs or T cells enriched from blood (not recorded which). The receptor was isolated from a man aged 50-60 years who had recovered from COVID-19. The CDR3, as DNA: TGTGCCAGAAGCACCTTGACAGAGATTAGCAATCAGCCCCAGCATTTT. It yields the protein CARSTLTEISNQPQHF.